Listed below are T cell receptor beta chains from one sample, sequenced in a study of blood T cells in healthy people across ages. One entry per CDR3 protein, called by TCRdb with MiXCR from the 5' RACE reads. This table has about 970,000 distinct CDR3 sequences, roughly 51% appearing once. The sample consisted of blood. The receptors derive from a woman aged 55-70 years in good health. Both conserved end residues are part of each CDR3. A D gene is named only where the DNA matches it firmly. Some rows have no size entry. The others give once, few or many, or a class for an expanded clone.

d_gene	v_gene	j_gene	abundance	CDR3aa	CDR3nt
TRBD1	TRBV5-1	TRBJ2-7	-	CASSGPGTGSSYEQYF	TGCGCCAGCAGTGGACCCGGGACAGGAAGCTCCTACGAGCAGTACTTC
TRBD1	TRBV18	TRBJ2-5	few	CASSSAGQGQTQYF	TGTGCCAGCTCAAGTGCGGGACAGGGGCAGACCCAGTACTTC
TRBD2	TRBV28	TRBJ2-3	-	CASGAVTSGRSDTQYF	TGTGCCAGCGGCGCGGTTACTAGCGGGAGATCAGATACGCAGTATTTT
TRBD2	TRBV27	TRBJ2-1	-	CASSSLTSGGTYNEQFF	TGTGCCAGCAGTTCCTTGACTAGCGGGGGAACCTACAATGAGCAGTTCTTC
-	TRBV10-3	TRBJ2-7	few	CAISESTSYEQYF	TGTGCCATCAGTGAGTCTACCTCCTACGAGCAGTACTTC
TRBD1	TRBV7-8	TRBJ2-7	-	CASSLPVAGGASYEQYF	TGTGCCAGCAGCTTACCGGTTGCAGGGGGCGCTTCCTACGAGCAGTACTTC
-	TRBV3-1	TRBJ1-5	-	CASSPTPGRNQPQHF	TGTGCCAGCAGCCCGACCCCAGGGCGCAATCAGCCCCAGCATTTT
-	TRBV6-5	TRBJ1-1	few	CASRGGTEAFF	TGTGCCAGCAGGGGCGGCACTGAAGCTTTCTTT
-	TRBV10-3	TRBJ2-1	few	CAIRDSGLEQFF	TGTGCCATCAGGGATAGCGGTCTAGAGCAGTTCTTC
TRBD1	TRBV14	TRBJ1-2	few	CASSPTDRVAYGYTF	TGTGCCAGCAGTCCAACGGACAGGGTGGCCTATGGCTACACCTTC
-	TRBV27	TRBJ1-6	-	CASRTTGSPLHF	TGTGCCAGCAGAACTACAGGGTCTCCCCTCCACTTT
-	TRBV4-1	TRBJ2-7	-	CASSQVFGGATRNEQYF	TGCGCCAGCAGCCAAGTTTTCGGCGGGGCGACAAGAAACGAGCAGTACTTC
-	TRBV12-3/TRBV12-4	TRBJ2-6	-	CVSSWSGAGANVLTF	TGTGTCAGCAGCTGGTCAGGGGCTGGGGCCAACGTCCTGACTTTC
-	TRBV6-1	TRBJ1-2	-	CASSDPQANYGYTF	TGTGCCAGCAGTGACCCGCAGGCAAACTATGGCTACACCTTC
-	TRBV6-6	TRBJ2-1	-	CASNNAASNNEQFF	TGTGCCAGCAACAACGCGGCCTCGAACAATGAGCAGTTCTTC
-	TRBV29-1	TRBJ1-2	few	CSVVVTPGYGYTF	TGCAGCGTTGTGGTGACACCGGGCTATGGCTACACCTTC
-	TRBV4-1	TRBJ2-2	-	CASSQGEVGGKNTGELFF	TGCGCCAGCAGCCAAGGGGAAGTCGGCGGAAAGAACACCGGGGAGCTGTTTTTT
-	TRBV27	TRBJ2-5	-	CASSLVSTKETQYF	TGTGCCAGCAGTTTAGTTAGTACCAAAGAGACCCAGTACTTC
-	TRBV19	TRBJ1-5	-	CASSTSGDGGQPQHF	TGTGCCAGTAGTACCTCGGGAGATGGAGGTCAGCCCCAGCATTTT
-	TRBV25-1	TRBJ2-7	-	CASSASPMGAGKTYEQYF	TGTGCCAGCAGTGCCAGCCCCATGGGGGCAGGGAAAACCTACGAGCAGTACTTC
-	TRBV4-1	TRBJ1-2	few	CASSPELEDGYTF	TGCGCCAGCAGCCCGGAGTTGGAGGACGGCTACACCTTC
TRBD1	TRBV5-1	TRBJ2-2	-	CASSTGQGDTGELFF	TGCGCCAGCAGCACGGGACAGGGCGACACCGGGGAGCTGTTTTTT
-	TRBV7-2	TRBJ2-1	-	CASRRSSEEQFF	TGTGCCAGCAGACGGTCTTCGGAGGAGCAGTTCTTC
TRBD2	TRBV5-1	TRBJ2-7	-	CASSYFGTSGNYEQYF	TGCGCCAGCAGCTATTTCGGGACTAGCGGGAACTACGAGCAGTACTTC
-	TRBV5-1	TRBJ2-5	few	CASKSREAQYF	TGCGCCAGCAAATCGAGAGAGGCCCAGTACTTC
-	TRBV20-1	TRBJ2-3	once	CSATFNTDTQYF	TGCAGTGCTACTTTCAACACAGATACGCAGTATTTT
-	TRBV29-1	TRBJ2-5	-	CSVGGWDVGETQYF	TGCAGCGTGGGGGGATGGGACGTTGGAGAGACCCAGTACTTC
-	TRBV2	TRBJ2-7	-	CASSDSGLSLYEQYF	TGTGCCAGCAGTGATAGTGGGCTTTCTCTCTACGAGCAGTACTTC
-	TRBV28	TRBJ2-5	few	CASSSRTPSTVETQYF	TGTGCCAGCAGTTCCCGCACACCATCGACAGTAGAGACCCAGTACTTC
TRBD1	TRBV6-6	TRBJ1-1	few	CASSPGGPEAFF	TGTGCCAGCAGTCCAGGGGGCCCTGAAGCTTTCTTT
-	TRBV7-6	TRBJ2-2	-	CASSLEVVPGELFF	TGTGCCAGCAGTTTAGAGGTAGTCCCCGGGGAGCTGTTTTTT
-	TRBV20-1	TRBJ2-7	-	CSPGKSSYEQYF	TGCAGTCCCGGGAAAAGCTCCTACGAGCAGTACTTC
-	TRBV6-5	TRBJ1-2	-	CASRRSLRGNYGYTF	TGTGCCAGCAGACGTTCACTCAGGGGAAACTATGGCTACACCTTC
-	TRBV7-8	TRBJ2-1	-	CASSLGPGDWPKPLFF	TGTGCCAGCAGCTTAGGGCCGGGAGATTGGCCTAAGCCCCTGTTCTTC
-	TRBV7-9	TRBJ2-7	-	CASSPQLGAPYEQYF	TGTGCCAGCAGCCCCCAGTTGGGGGCCCCCTACGAGCAGTACTTC
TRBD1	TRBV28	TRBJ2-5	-	CASSFSGTGFEETQYF	TGTGCCAGCAGTTTCTCCGGGACAGGGTTTGAAGAGACCCAGTACTTC
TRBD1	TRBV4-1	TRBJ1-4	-	CASSPLTGMGEKLFF	TGCGCCAGCAGCCCCCTGACAGGGATGGGGGAAAAACTGTTTTTT
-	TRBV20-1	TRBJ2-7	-	CSAAGRLSPTYEQYF	TGCAGTGCAGCCGGTCGATTAAGTCCCACCTACGAGCAGTACTTC
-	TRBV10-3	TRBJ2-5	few	CAISDGPWGQYF	TGTGCCATCAGTGATGGGCCCTGGGGGCAGTACTTC
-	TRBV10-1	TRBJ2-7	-	CASIKTTEISYEQYF	TGCGCCAGCATTAAGACCACAGAAATCTCCTACGAGCAGTACTTC
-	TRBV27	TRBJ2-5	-	CASSLKWSQETQYF	TGTGCCAGCAGTTTAAAGTGGAGCCAAGAGACCCAGTACTTC
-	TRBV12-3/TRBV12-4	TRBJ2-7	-	CASSLRSQGHEQYF	TGTGCCAGCAGTTTAAGGTCGCAGGGCCATGAGCAGTACTTC
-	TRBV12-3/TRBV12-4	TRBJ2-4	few	CASSLQASLNIQYF	TGTGCCAGCAGTTTGCAGGCTAGCTTAAACATTCAGTACTTC
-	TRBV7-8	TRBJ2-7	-	CASSRVGTNYEQYF	TGTGCCAGCAGCCGGGTAGGCACCAACTACGAGCAGTACTTC
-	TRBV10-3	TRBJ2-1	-	CAITRDLTYEQFF	TGTGCCATCACCAGGGACCTTACATATGAGCAGTTCTTC